This T cell receptor beta chain was observed in a study of blood T cell dynamics during melanoma immunotherapy. Study summary: Standard first-line treatment here was pembrolizumab or nivolumab plus ipilimumab in metastatic melanoma.

The time point: pre-treatment baseline. One draw preceded checkpoint blockade; another followed its first cycle at week 3. Patients with prior systemic cancer treatment, concomitant immunosuppressants, or other active malignancies were excluded. Every bulk PBMC sample received the same 350 ng of DNA. Profiling relied on immunoSEQ multiplex PCR, and the TCRdb table lists in-frame clones only, not all of them. The sample comprises about 13,000 clones, roughly 91% of which are singletons, and around 3.4% rests with the top ten. A single count supports this clone. V lost 4 bases and J lost 2, with 9 bases in between. The V gene's germline CDR1 is WSHSY and CDR2 SAAADI. This CDR3 has 13 residues.

The material was blood, obtained from a patient treated with checkpoint blockade. This sequence joins TRBV10-2 and TRBJ2-7; D is possibly TRBD1 (5 bases). The sequence was collected from a human donor with melanoma. The CDR3 reads CASSAGQTYEQYF. The CDR3 DNA reads as TGCGCCAGCAGTGCAGGACAAACCTACGAGCAGTACTTC.